A selection of T cell receptor beta chains follows, all from one sample in a study of blood T cell repertoires in COVID-19. Assay used: immunoSEQ multiplex PCR; TCRdb lists only in-frame clones, some missing. The sample lists tens of thousands of clones; 75% to 85% were seen once. The specimen was peripheral blood. The origin of the receptors is a human donor in a cohort sampled during active COVID-19. Both conserved end residues are part of each CDR3. A D gene is named only where the DNA matches it firmly.

TRBJ1-1	TRBV25-1	-	CASSEFGDRRGNTEAFF
TRBJ1-1	TRBV6-5	-	CASSYGGAEAFF
TRBJ2-5	TRBV7-9	TRBD2	CASSLGLAGGPQETQYF
TRBJ2-1	TRBV28	TRBD2	CASSLSGRAAGVHEQFF
TRBJ2-5	TRBV5-4	TRBD2	CASSLGGSAAETQYF
TRBJ1-1	TRBV7-8	-	CASSSREGVYEDSEAFF
TRBJ2-5	TRBV7-2	-	CASNPTGPWETQYF
TRBJ2-1	TRBV18	TRBD2	CASSPAGLARTYNEQFF
TRBJ2-5	TRBV19	-	CASSSGAGETQYF
TRBJ2-3	TRBV6-2/TRBV6-3	-	CASSTVDTQYF
TRBJ2-2	TRBV9	-	CASSVGGANTGELFF
TRBJ2-7	TRBV2	-	CASSVVGGYEQYF
TRBJ2-7	TRBV5-1	-	CASSLSRGDYEQYF
TRBJ2-7	TRBV11-3	TRBD1	CASSLGVRQGRLGEQYF
TRBJ2-3	TRBV10-2	TRBD2	CASSERTSLDTQYF
TRBJ2-5	TRBV6-2/TRBV6-3	TRBD2	CASSRLAGGRRETQYF
TRBJ2-1	TRBV6-4	TRBD2	CASSDTASGGNEQFF
TRBJ2-3	TRBV19	TRBD2	CASSSPATSGNSNTDTQYF
TRBJ1-3	TRBV18	-	CASKGGSGNTIYF
TRBJ2-7	TRBV9	-	CASSVDSSYEQYF
TRBJ2-2	TRBV7-9	-	CASQGLRTGELFF
TRBJ1-1	TRBV30	-	CAWSGPQGMNTEAFF
TRBJ2-7	TRBV6-2/TRBV6-3	-	CASSYSAGRKITYEQYF
TRBJ2-1	TRBV5-8	TRBD2	CASSLLGLAGGAFF
TRBJ1-5	TRBV28	-	CASRALNQPQHF
TRBJ1-5	TRBV28	-	CASSFGRRGRDQPQHF
TRBJ2-1	TRBV11-2	TRBD1	CASSLLAGGINNEQFF
TRBJ2-1	TRBV24-1	-	CATSVGSGNEQFF
TRBJ2-7	TRBV30	TRBD1	CAWSKLPGQGVYEQYF
TRBJ2-1	TRBV18	TRBD1	CASSPPTGRDNEQFF
TRBJ1-2	TRBV19	-	CASSATEFGGYTF
TRBJ2-2	TRBV3-1/TRBV3-2	-	CASSRGLGGELFF
TRBJ1-4	TRBV14	-	CASSPNVGGRYEKLFF
TRBJ1-5	TRBV19	TRBD1	CASSLTSTGVYSNQPQHF
TRBJ1-1	TRBV28	-	CASSLGYGVTEAFF
TRBJ2-6	TRBV28	-	CASSLVTLSGANVLTF
TRBJ2-1	TRBV30	TRBD2	CAWTEGGTIVYNEQFF
TRBJ1-2	TRBV7-2	TRBD1	CASSPGTDYGYTF
TRBJ1-2	TRBV6-5	TRBD1	CASSSGQGWTGGYTF
TRBJ2-6	TRBV10-3	-	CAISQGASGANVLTF
TRBJ2-6	TRBV4-2	-	CASSVRDSGANVLTF
TRBJ1-5	TRBV19	TRBD1	CASLGQDNQPQHF
TRBJ1-1	TRBV5-6	-	CASSLGGANTEAFF
TRBJ2-7	TRBV21-1	-	CASSNGDRGHGHEQYF
TRBJ2-7	TRBV25-1	-	CASSGNREQYF
TRBJ1-3	TRBV9	TRBD1	CASSPADRGWGNTIYF
TRBJ1-5	TRBV27	TRBD1	CASRGTGNQPQHF
TRBJ2-1	TRBV9	TRBD1	CASSRGQGGPYNEQFF
TRBJ2-2	TRBV25-1	TRBD1	CASSPMTGNSGELFF
TRBJ2-7	TRBV4-2	-	CASSLPGTPSYEQYF
TRBJ2-3	TRBV18	TRBD1	CASSPTGGSTDTQYF
TRBJ2-5	TRBV29-1	TRBD2	CSVRGLAGGETQYF
TRBJ2-1	TRBV7-2	TRBD2	CASSLQRDYNEQFF
TRBJ1-4	TRBV27	TRBD1	CASSNYSTGSNEKLFF
TRBJ2-2	TRBV5-1	-	CASSEGSNTGELFF